The 24 T cell receptor beta chains listed next were all sequenced from one sample in a study of blood T cells in healthy people across ages. Alongside a J-beta primer mix, a sample-barcoded 5' primer served in a second PCR lasting 7 to 11 cycles. TCRdb reanalysed the 5' RACE reads using MiXCR and keeps one entry per CDR3 protein. The sample holds 1.5 million to 2 million distinct CDR3 sequences, roughly 27% seen once. The specimen sequenced was blood. These receptors came from a woman aged 30 to 39 in good health.

Of note for this clonotype: The junction does not match germline at one end; this may be a read error. V usage is TRBV24-1 and J usage is TRBJ1-5; D is perhaps TRBD1 (6 bases). The CDR3 spans 15 residues. The germline CDR1 and CDR2 sequences are KGHDR and SFDVKD. CDR3 amino acids: CTTSDSDRLNQPQHF. The CDR3 bases are TGTACCACCAGTGATTCCGACAGGTTAAATCAGCCCCAGCATTTT.

With respect to this clonotype: A much bigger clone sits one base away, suggesting this may be a read error. The chain carries TRBV20-1 and TRBJ2-5, with D perhaps TRBD1 (6 bases). Germline CDR1 and CDR2: DFQATT and SNEGSKA (reference sequence). V was clipped by 3 bases and J by 11 bases, with 16 bases between them. The CDR3 loop spans 12 amino acids. The CDR3 DNA reads TGCAGTGCTAGGTTATACAGGGATGAGCAGTACTTC. It is translated as CSARLYRDEQYF.

V gene TRBV4-1 combines with J gene TRBJ1-1; a weak D match, TRBD1 (6 bases). Trimming removed 5 bases at V and 0 bases at J, with 10 bases between. Germline-derived CDR1 and CDR2 are MGHRA and YSYEKL. The CDR3 consists of 14 residues. In DNA form, the CDR3 reads TGCGCCAGCAGCACCGGACAGATGAACACTGAAGCTTTCTTT. Translating it yields CASSTGQMNTEAFF.

The V and J genes are TRBV6-5 and TRBJ2-5; no firm D call. Germline assignment: CDR1 MNHEY and CDR2 SVGAGI. The CDR3 is 9 amino acids. Trimming took 11 bases from V and 5 from J, leaving 6 bases between them. CDR3 sequence (DNA): TGTGCCGTGGAGGAGACCCAGTACTTC. Translated, it gives CAVEETQYF.

The chain employs TRBV11-2 and TRBJ2-7, with 8 nucleotides matching TRBD2. J gave up 7 bases and V 5 bases, and 10 bases lay outside the gene matches. Germline CDR1 reads SGHAT; CDR2 reads FQNNGV. The CDR3 is 14 amino acids. The CDR3 region has the DNA TGTGCCAGCAGCAGGGCCTGGCGGGGGGAGGAGCAGTACTTC. It encodes CASSRAWRGEEQYF. Together with reference TRBV11-2 and TRBJ2-7, the CDR3 gives the full variable domain: EAGVAQSPRYKIIEKRQSVAFWCNPISGHATLYWYQQILGQGPKLLIQFQNNGVVDDSQLPKDRFSAERLKGVDSTLKIQPAKLEDSAVYLCASSRAWRGEEQYFGPGTRLTVT.

This clonotype has more than one count but fewer than ten. The chain recombines TRBV2 with TRBJ2-7, with 10 bases lining up with TRBD2. J gave up 7 bases and V 9 bases, and 21 bases lay outside the gene matches. From germline, CDR1 is SNHLY and CDR2 FYNNEI. This CDR3 is 17 amino acids long. CDR3 protein: CASGPQLGLAGVREQYF. Written as DNA, the CDR3 is TGTGCCAGTGGGCCACAATTGGGGCTAGCGGGAGTGAGGGAGCAGTACTTC.

Comments on this clonotype: A much larger clone lies one base from this, so it may be a read error. V usage is TRBV6-5 and J usage is TRBJ2-5; 11 positions agree with TRBD1. The CDR3 runs 15 residues. The germline V gene has CDR1 MNHEY and CDR2 SVGAGI. The CDR3 sequence: CASSSDRGRRETQHF. The CDR3 nucleotides read TGTGCCAGCAGTTCGGACAGGGGGCGAAGGGAGACCCAGCACTTC.

This chain joins TRBV4-1 and TRBJ1-1; 9 nucleotides line up with TRBD1. This CDR3 contains 16 residues. Germline-derived CDR1 and CDR2 are MGHRA and YSYEKL. Trimming took 4 bases from V and 6 from J; bases not matched to a gene: 12. CDR3 DNA: TGCGCCAGCAGCCCACCGGGGACAGGGCAACGCTCTGAAGCTTTCTTT. Its protein product is CASSPPGTGQRSEAFF.

As for this clonotype: One end of the junction is discordant with germline, which a read error may explain. The rearrangement links TRBV6-2 or TRBV6-3 to TRBJ2-7, with D unresolved. The germline gives CDR1 MNHEY, CDR2 SVGEGT. The CDR3 contains 14 residues. CDR3 residues: CAGSYSAPAYEQYF. CDR3 nucleotides: TGTGCCGGCAGTTACTCGGCCCCTGCATACGAGCAGTACTTC.

This clonotype appeared a few times. Mismatch with germline at one junction end may stem from a read error. The J gene is TRBJ1-4, the V gene TRBV4-1; D is unclear. The CDR3 contains 15 residues. Germline CDR1 is MGHRA and CDR2 is YSYEKL. CDR3 region: CVSSQEDNSNEKLFF. CDR3 nucleotide sequence: TGCGTCAGCAGCCAGGAAGACAATTCCAATGAAAAACTGTTTTTT.

The chain recombines TRBV2 with TRBJ1-2; D remains ambiguous. The CDR3 length is 13 residues. V lost 6 bases and J 3 bases, leaving 11 bases between the germline ends. From germline, CDR1 is SNHLY and CDR2 FYNNEI. The chain's CDR3 is CASRGRPHYGYTF. CDR3 bases: TGTGCCAGCAGAGGACGGCCTCACTATGGCTACACCTTC.

This clonotype was observed a handful of times. The chain is built from TRBV6-5 and TRBJ1-5, with a possible D match to TRBD1 (6 bases). The CDR3 loop spans 15 amino acids. The V end was cut by 10 bases, the J end by 1 base, with 17 bases between. The germline V gene has CDR1 MNHEY and CDR2 SVGAGI. The CDR3 DNA is TGTGCCACCGCCAACAGGGCGGCGAGCAATCAGCCCCAGCATTTT. Amino acids: CATANRAASNQPQHF.

This clonotype was recorded many times. The genes are TRBV19 and TRBJ2-5; 11 bases match TRBD2. The J segment lost 10 bases and the V segment lost 3 bases, leaving 10 bases of the junction unmatched. Per germline, CDR1 LNHDA and CDR2 SQIVND (reference sequence). The CDR3 is 15 residues long. CDR3 residues: CASSIETSGIAVQYF. DNA of the CDR3: TGTGCCAGTAGTATCGAGACTAGCGGGATCGCAGTCCAGTACTTC.

The chain uses TRBV6-2 or TRBV6-3 and TRBJ2-2; D is ambiguous. There are 12 residues in the CDR3. V was pared by 6 bases and J by 5 bases, with 7 bases between. CDR1 is MNHEY and CDR2 is SVGEGT in the germline V gene. CDR3 DNA sequence: TGTGCCAGCAGGCGAGAAACCGGGGAGCTGTTTTTT. Translation: CASRRETGELFF.

This clonotype was detected ten times or more. The V and J genes are TRBV28 and TRBJ2-1, with 9 bases identical to TRBD1. The length of the CDR3 is 15 residues. Germline trimming cut 5 bases from V and 6 bases from J; bases unmatched to any gene: 8. Per the germline V gene, CDR1 is MDHEN and CDR2 is SYDVKM. CDR3 region: CASSPPGQGINEQFF. CDR3 nucleotides: TGTGCCAGCAGTCCACCGGGACAGGGAATCAATGAGCAGTTCTTC.

This clonotype has ten or more counts. V gene TRBV5-1 combines with J gene TRBJ2-1, with 11 bases that match TRBD2. The V and J ends lost 3 bases and 6 bases, in that order; junction bases with no gene match: 5. The CDR3 runs to 15 residues. Germline CDR1 and CDR2: SGHRS and YFSETQ. The CDR3 loop is CASSSTGTSGNEQFF. In DNA form, the CDR3 reads TGCGCCAGCAGCTCAACCGGGACTAGCGGCAATGAGCAGTTCTTC. The variable domain in full, with the rest retrieved from reference TRBV5-1 and TRBJ2-1, is KAGVTQTPRYLIKTRGQQVTLSCSPISGHRSVSWYQQTPGQGLQFLFEYFSETQRNKGNFPGRFSGRQFSNSRSEMNVSTLELGDSALYLCASSSTGTSGNEQFFGPGTRLTVL.

The chain links TRBV12-3 or TRBV12-4 to TRBJ2-7, with TRBD1 matching 7 bases. The V and J ends lost 3 bases and 5 bases, in that order; junction bases with no gene match: 7. This CDR3 is built from 14 residues. The CDR3 DNA follows: TGTGCCAGCAGTTTTACCGACAGGGCCGACGAGCAGTACTTC. It codes for CASSFTDRADEQYF.

The rearrangement joins TRBV5-1 to TRBJ1-2; D may be TRBD1 (6 bases). Trimming cost V 3 bases and J 4 bases, with 19 bases left between them. The CDR3 is 16 amino acids. Germline CDR1 reads SGHRS; CDR2 reads YFSETQ. CDR3 residues: CASSSAPGGGLYGYTF. In nucleotides, the CDR3 is TGCGCCAGCAGCTCAGCCCCCGGGGGGGGCCTCTATGGCTACACCTTC.

This clonotype was seen only a few times. V gene TRBV7-6 combines with J gene TRBJ2-7; 8 bases line up with TRBD2. The CDR3 contains 16 residues. The ends lost 5 bases at V and 1 base at J; junction bases unmatched: 10. Germline lookup yields CDR1 SGHVS and CDR2 FNYEAQ. The CDR3 region is CASSPTRERGSYEQYF. CDR3 coding DNA: TGTGCCAGCAGCCCCACCCGGGAGCGGGGGTCCTACGAGCAGTACTTC.

Turning to this clonotype: One junction end disagrees with the germline gene, perhaps due to a read error. The rearrangement joins TRBV5-1 to TRBJ2-1, with D possibly TRBD2 on 5 matching bases. Per the germline V gene, CDR1 is SGHRS and CDR2 is YFSETQ. The CDR3 is 14 amino acids. The CDR3 nucleotides read TGCGCCGGCAGCTTGGAACTTACCGGGGAGACCCAGTTCTTC. This sequence encodes CAGSLELTGETQFF.

The chain recombines TRBV6-6 with TRBJ2-7; 10 bases fit TRBD2. This CDR3 is built from 14 residues. Unmatched junction bases numbered 7, after V lost 6 bases and J lost 5 bases. Germline V gene lookup returns CDR1 MNHNY and CDR2 SVGAGI (reference sequence). The chain's CDR3 is CASRGAGGKNEQYF. The CDR3 DNA is TGTGCCAGCAGGGGAGCGGGAGGGAAGAACGAGCAGTACTTC.

The chain joins TRBV7-2 to TRBJ1-2, with unresolved D. The germline V gene encodes CDR1 SGHTA and CDR2 FQGNSA. This CDR3 has 13 residues. The ends were cut back, 5 bases at V and 3 bases at J, with 10 bases in the middle. DNA for the CDR3: TGTGCCAGCAGCCCGCAGGCAGACTATGGCTACACCTTC. Translation gives CASSPQADYGYTF.

This clonotype has just a few counts. This chain joins TRBV12-3 or TRBV12-4 and TRBJ2-1, with D possibly being TRBD1 or TRBD2 (5 bases each). Deletions cut 5 bases from V and 13 bases from J, with 15 bases between. The length of the CDR3 is 12 residues. CDR3 in DNA: TGTGCCAGCAGTCCTCGGGGCGAGACCCAGTTCTTC. Translating gives CASSPRGETQFF.

The V call is TRBV7-9, the J call TRBJ1-1, with D maybe TRBD1 (5 bases). V lost 3 bases to trimming and J lost 8 bases, with 10 bases between them. The CDR3 totals 12 residues. CDR1 and CDR2 from the germline V gene are SEHNR and FQNEAQ (reference sequence). In nucleotides, the CDR3 is TGTGCCAGCAGCTTCATCAGGGAGGAAGCTTTCTTT. Its protein is CASSFIREEAFF. The variable domain in full, completed from reference TRBV7-9 and TRBJ1-1, reads DTGVSQNPRHKITKRGQNVTFRCDPISEHNRLYWYRQTLGQGPEFLTYFQNEAQLEKSRLLSDRFSAERPKGSFSTLEIQRTEQGDSAMYLCASSFIREEAFFGQGTRLTVV.